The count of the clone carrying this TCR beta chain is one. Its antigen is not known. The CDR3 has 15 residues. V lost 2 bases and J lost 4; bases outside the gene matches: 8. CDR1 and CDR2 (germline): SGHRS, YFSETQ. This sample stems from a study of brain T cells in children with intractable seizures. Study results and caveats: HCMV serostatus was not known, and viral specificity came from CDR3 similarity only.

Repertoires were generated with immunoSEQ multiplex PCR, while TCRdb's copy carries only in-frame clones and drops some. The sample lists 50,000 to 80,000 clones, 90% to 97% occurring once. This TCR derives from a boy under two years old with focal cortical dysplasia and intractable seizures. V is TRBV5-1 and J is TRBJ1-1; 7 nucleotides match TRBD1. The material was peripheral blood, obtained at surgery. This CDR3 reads CASSLGTAYLTEAFF. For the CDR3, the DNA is TGCGCCAGCAGCTTAGGGACAGCCTACCTCACTGAAGCTTTCTTT. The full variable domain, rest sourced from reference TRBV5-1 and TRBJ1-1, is KAGVTQTPRYLIKTRGQQVTLSCSPISGHRSVSWYQQTPGQGLQFLFEYFSETQRNKGNFPGRFSGRQFSNSRSEMNVSTLELGDSALYLCASSLGTAYLTEAFFGQGTRLTVV.